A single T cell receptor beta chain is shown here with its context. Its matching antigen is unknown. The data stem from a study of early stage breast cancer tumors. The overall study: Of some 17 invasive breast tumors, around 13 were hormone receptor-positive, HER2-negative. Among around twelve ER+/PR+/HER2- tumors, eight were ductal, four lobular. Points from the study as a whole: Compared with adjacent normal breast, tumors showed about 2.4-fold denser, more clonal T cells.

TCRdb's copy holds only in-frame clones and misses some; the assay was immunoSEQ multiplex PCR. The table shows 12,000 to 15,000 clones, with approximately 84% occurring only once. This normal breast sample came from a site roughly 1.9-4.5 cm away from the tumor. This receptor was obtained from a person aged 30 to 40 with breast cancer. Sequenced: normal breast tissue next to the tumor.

CDR3 in amino acids: CASSAGSGANVLTF. The CDR3 coding sequence is TGTGCCAGCAGTGCAGGCTCTGGGGCCAACGTCCTGACTTTC. The chain has TRBV2 and TRBJ2-6; unclear D gene. CDR1 SNHLY and CDR2 FYNNEI come from the germline V gene. Trimming cost V 4 bases and J 0 bases, with 4 bases left between them. The CDR3 consists of 14 residues.